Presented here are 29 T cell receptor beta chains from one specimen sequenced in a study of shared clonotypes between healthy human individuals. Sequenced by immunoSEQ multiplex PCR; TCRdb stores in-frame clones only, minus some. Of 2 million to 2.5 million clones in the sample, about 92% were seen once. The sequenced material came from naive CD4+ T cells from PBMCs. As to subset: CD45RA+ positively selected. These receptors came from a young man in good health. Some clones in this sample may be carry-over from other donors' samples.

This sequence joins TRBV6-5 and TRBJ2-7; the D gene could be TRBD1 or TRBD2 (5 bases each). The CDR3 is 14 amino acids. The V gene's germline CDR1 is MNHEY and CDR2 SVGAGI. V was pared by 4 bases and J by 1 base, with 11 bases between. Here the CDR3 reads CASSSGTLSYEQYF. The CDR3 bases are TGTGCCAGCAGTTCCGGGACGTTATCCTACGAGCAGTACTTC.

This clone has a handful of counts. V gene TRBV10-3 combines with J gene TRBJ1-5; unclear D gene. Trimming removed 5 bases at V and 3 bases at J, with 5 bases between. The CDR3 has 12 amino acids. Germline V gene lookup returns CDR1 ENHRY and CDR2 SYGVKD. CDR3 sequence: CAISPNNQPQHF. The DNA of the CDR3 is TGTGCCATCAGTCCTAACAATCAGCCCCAGCATTTT.

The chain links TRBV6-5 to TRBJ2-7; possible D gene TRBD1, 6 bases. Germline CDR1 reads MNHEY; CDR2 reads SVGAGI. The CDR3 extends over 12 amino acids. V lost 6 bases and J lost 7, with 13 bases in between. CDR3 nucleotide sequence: TGTGCCAGCAGCCAACAGGGAGAAGAGCAGTACTTC. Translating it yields CASSQQGEEQYF.

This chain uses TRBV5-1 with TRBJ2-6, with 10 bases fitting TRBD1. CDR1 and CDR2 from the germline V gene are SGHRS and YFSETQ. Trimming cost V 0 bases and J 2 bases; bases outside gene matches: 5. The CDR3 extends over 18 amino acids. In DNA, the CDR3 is TGCGCCAGCAGCTTGGTAGGACAGGGGGACCCTGGGGCCAACGTCCTGACTTTC. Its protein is CASSLVGQGDPGANVLTF.

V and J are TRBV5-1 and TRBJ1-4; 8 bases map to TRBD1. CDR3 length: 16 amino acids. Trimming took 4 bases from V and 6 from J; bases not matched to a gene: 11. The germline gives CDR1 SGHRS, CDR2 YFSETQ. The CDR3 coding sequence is TGCGCCAGCAGCCACCAGGCGACAGGGGTCGATGAAAAACTGTTTTTT. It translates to CASSHQATGVDEKLFF.

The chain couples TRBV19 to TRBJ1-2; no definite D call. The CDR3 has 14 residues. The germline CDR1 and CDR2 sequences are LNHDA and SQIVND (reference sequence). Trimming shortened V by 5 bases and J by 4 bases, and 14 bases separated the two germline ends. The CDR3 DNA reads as TGTGCCAGTAGTCCCCTCGGTGGGATCTATGGCTACACCTTC. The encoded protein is CASSPLGGIYGYTF.

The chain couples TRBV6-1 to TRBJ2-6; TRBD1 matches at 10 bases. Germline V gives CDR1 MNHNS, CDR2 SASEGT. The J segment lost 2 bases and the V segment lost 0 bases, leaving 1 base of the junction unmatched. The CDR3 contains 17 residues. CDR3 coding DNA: TGTGCCAGCAGTGAAGCTGGGACAGGGGCTGGGGCCAACGTCCTGACTTTC. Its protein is CASSEAGTGAGANVLTF.

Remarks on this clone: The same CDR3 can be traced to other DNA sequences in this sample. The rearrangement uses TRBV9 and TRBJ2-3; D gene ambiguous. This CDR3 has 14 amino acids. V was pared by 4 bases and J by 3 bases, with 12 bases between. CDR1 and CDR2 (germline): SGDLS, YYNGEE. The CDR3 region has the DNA TGTGCCAGCAGCCCCGGCCAAGGGACAGATACGCAGTATTTT. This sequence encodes CASSPGQGTDTQYF.

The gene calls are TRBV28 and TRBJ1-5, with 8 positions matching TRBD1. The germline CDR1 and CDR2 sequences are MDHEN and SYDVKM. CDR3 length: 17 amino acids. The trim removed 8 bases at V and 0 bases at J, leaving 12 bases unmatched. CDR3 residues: CASFVGTGGYSNQPQHF. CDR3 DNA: TGTGCCAGCTTCGTTGGGACAGGAGGCTATAGCAATCAGCCCCAGCATTTT. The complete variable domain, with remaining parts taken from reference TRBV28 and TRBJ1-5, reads DVKVTQSSRYLVKRTGEKVFLECVQDMDHENMFWYRQDPGLGLRLIYFSYDVKMKEKGDIPEGYSVSREKKERFSLILESASTNQTSMYLCASFVGTGGYSNQPQHFGDGTRLSIL.

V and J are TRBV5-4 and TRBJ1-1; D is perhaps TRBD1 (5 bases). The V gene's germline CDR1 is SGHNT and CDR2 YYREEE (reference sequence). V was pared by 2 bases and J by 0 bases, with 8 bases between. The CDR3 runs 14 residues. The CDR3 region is CASSFDRLNTEAFF. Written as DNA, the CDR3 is TGTGCCAGCAGCTTCGACAGATTGAACACTGAAGCTTTCTTT. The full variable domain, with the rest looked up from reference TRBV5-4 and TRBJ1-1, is ETGVTQSPTHLIKTRGQQVTLRCSSQSGHNTVSWYQQALGQGPQFIFQYYREEENGRGNFPPRFSGLQFPNYSSELNVNALELDDSALYLCASSFDRLNTEAFFGQGTRLTVV.

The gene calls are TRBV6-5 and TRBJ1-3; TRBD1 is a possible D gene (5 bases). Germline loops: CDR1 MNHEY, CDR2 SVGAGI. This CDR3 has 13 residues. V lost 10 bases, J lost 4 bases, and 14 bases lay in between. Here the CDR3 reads CATARVGGNTIYF. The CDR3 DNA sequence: TGTGCCACCGCCAGGGTGGGAGGAAACACCATATATTTT.

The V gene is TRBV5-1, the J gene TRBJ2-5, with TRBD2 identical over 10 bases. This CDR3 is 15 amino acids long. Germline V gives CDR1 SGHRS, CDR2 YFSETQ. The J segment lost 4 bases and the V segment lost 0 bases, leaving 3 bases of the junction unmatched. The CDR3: CASSLELAGLETQYF. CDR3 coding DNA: TGCGCCAGCAGCTTGGAACTAGCGGGATTAGAGACCCAGTACTTC.

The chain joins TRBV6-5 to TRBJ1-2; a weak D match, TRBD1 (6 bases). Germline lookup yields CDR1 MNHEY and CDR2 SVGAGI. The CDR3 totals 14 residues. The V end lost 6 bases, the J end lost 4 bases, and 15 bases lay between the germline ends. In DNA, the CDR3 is TGTGCCAGCAGGACAGGCCCCCTCCCCTATGGCTACACCTTC. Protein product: CASRTGPLPYGYTF.

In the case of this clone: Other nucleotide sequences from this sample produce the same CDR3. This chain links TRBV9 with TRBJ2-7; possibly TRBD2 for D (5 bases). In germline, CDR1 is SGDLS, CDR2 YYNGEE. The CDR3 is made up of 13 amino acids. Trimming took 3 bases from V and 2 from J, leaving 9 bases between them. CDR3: CASSGTRAYEQYF. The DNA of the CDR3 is TGTGCCAGCAGCGGTACTAGGGCCTACGAGCAGTACTTC.

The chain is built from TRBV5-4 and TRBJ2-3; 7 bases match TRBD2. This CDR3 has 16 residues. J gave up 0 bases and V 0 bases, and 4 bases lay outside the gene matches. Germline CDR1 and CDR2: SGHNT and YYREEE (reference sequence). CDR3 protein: CASSLAASGSTDTQYF. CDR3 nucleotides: TGTGCCAGCAGCTTGGCAGCTAGCGGAAGCACAGATACGCAGTATTTT.

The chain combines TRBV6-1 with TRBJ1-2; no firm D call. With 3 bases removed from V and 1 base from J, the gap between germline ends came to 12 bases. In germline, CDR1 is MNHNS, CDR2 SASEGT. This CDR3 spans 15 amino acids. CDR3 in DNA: TGTGCCAGCAGTGAGGTCCGAGGCGGTAACTATGGCTACACCTTC. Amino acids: CASSEVRGGNYGYTF.

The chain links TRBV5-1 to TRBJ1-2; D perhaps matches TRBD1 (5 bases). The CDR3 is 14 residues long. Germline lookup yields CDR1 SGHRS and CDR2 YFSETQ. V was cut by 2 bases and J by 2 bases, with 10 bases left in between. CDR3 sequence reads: CASSFGANNYGYTF. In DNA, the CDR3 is TGCGCCAGCAGCTTCGGGGCGAACAACTATGGCTACACCTTC.

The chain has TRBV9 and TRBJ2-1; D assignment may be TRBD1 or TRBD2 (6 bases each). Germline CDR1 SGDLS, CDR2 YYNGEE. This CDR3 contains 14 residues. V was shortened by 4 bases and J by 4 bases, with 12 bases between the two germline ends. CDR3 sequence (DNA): TGTGCCAGCAGCAGGGGGGCTCCATACAATGAGCAGTTCTTC. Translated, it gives CASSRGAPYNEQFF.

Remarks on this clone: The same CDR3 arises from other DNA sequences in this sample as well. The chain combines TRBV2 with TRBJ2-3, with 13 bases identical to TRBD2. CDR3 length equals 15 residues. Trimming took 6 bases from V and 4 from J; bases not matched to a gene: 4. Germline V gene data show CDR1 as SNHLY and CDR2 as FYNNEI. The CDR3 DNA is TGTGCCAGCAGACGACTAGCGGGAGGCGCAGATACGCAGTATTTT. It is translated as CASRRLAGGADTQYF.

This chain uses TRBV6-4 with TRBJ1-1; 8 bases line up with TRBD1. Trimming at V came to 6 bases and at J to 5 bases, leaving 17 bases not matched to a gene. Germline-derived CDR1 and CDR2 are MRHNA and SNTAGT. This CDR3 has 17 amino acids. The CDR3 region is CASRAEGQAREKTEAFF. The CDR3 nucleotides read TGTGCCAGCAGGGCTGAGGGACAGGCGCGGGAAAAGACTGAAGCTTTCTTT.

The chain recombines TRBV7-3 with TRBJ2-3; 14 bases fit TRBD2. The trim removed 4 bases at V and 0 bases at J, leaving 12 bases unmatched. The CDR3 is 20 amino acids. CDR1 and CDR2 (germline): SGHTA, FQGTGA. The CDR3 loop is CASSYLGLAGDEHSTDTQYF. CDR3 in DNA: TGTGCCAGCAGCTACCTGGGACTAGCGGGAGACGAACATAGCACAGATACGCAGTATTTT.

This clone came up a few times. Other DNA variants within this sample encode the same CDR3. CDR3 nucleotides: TGTGCCAGCAGTTTAGGCTACGAGCAGTACTTC. This gives the protein CASSLGYEQYF. The rearrangement joins TRBV28 to TRBJ2-7, with no clear D. CDR3 length equals 11 residues. Trimming removed 2 bases at V and 3 bases at J, with 2 bases between. CDR1 and CDR2 from the germline V gene are MDHEN and SYDVKM.

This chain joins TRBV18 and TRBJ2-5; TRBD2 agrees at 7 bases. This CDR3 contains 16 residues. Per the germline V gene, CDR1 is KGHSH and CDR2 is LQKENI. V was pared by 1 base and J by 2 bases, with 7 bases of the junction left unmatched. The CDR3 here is CASSPRDYRTQETQYF. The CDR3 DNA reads TGTGCCAGCTCACCACGGGACTACCGTACGCAAGAGACCCAGTACTTC.

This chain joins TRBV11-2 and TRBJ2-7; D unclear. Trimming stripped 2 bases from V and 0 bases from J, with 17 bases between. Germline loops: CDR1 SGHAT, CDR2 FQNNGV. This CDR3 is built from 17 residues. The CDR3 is CASSLIPRPVSSYEQYF. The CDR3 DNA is TGTGCCAGCAGCTTAATCCCCCGACCGGTGAGCTCCTACGAGCAGTACTTC.

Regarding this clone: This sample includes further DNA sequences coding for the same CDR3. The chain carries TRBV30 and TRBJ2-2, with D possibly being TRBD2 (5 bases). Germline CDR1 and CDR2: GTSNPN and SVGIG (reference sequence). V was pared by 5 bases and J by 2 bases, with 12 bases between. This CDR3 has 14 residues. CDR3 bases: TGTGCCTGGGACCGGGGTCCAAACACCGGGGAGCTGTTTTTT. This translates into CAWDRGPNTGELFF.

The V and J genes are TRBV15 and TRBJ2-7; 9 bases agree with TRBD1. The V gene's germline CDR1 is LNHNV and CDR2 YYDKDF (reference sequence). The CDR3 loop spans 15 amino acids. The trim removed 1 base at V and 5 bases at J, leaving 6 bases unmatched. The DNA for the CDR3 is TGTGCCACCAGCAGAGGAAGACAGGGGGTAAACGAGCAGTACTTC. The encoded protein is CATSRGRQGVNEQYF. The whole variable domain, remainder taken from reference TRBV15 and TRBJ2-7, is DAMVIQNPRYQVTQFGKPVTLSCSQTLNHNVMYWYQQKSSQAPKLLFHYYDKDFNNEADTPDNFQSRRPNTSFCFLDIRSPGLGDTAMYLCATSRGRQGVNEQYFGPGTRLTVT.

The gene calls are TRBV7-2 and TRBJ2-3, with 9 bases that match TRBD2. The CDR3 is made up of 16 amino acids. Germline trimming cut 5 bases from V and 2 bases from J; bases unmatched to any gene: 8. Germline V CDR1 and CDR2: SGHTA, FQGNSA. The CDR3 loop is CASSPLAGTTTDTQYF. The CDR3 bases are TGTGCCAGCAGCCCCCTAGCGGGGACGACCACAGATACGCAGTATTTT.

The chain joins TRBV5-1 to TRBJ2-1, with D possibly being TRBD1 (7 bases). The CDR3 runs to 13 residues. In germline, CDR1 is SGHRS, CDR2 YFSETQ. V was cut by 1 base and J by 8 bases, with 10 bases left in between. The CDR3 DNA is TGCGCCAGCAGCTTGAGCAGGGGGGATGAGCAGTTCTTC. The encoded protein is CASSLSRGDEQFF.

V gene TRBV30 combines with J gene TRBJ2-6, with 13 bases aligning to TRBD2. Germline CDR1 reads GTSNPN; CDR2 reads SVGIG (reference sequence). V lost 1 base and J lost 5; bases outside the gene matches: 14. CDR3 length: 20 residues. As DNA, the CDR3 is TGTGCCTGGAGTGAGACCCGGACTAGCGGGAGTAAAGGCTGGGCCAACGTCCTGACTTTC. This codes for CAWSETRTSGSKGWANVLTF. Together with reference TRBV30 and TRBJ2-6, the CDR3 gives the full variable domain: SQTIHQWPATLVQPVGSPLSLECTVEGTSNPNLYWYRQAAGRGLQLLFYSVGIGQISSEVPQNLSASRPQDRQFILSSKKLLLSDSGFYLCAWSETRTSGSKGWANVLTFGAGSRLTVL.